The sequence of this T cell receptor beta chain was determined in a study of PD-1 blockade in mismatch repair-deficient tumors. Every patient had mismatch repair deficiency by PCR or immunohistochemistry. The TCR-sequenced patients were a few responders to pembrolizumab. This CDR3 is built from 13 residues. V was shortened by 0 bases and J by 6 bases, with 11 bases between the two germline ends. CDR1 GTSNPN and CDR2 SVGIG come from the germline V gene (reference sequence). Concerning this clone itself: No antigen is known for it.

Study-level findings and limits: Rapid post-treatment expansion, then contraction, generally preceding radiologic response, marked tumor-resident clones.

Clones were read by immunoSEQ multiplex PCR, and TCRdb kept only the in-frame ones, dropping some. The data hold approximately 100,000 clones, with approximately 83% observed a single time. The chain couples TRBV30 to TRBJ1-2; D unclear. The sample was peripheral blood, taken 36 weeks after starting pembrolizumab. The origin of this receptor is an adult with mismatch repair-deficient cancer. The CDR3 sequence is CAWSVPPGHGYTF. The DNA for the CDR3 is TGTGCCTGGAGTGTGCCGCCTGGACATGGCTACACCTTC. The full variable domain, rest sourced from reference TRBV30 and TRBJ1-2, is SQTIHQWPATLVQPVGSPLSLECTVEGTSNPNLYWYRQAAGRGLQLLFYSVGIGQISSEVPQNLSASRPQDRQFILSSKKLLLSDSGFYLCAWSVPPGHGYTFGSGTRLTVV.